These 20 T cell receptor beta chains were all obtained from the same sample, sequenced in a study of T cell responses to AZD1222 COVID-19 vaccine. Here immunoSEQ multiplex PCR was the method, and the copy in TCRdb shows in-frame clones only, minus some. The table lists tens of thousands of clones, 90% to 95% of them singletons, with about 4.9% in the top ten. The sequenced sample was peripheral blood, obtained on day 0 of MenACWY control vaccination. The source of these receptors is an adult in good health.

As for this clone: Distinct nucleotide sequences in the sample also encode this CDR3. The chain uses TRBV6-5 and TRBJ1-1; D may be TRBD1 (5 bases). CDR1 and CDR2 from the germline V gene are MNHEY and SVGAGI. This CDR3 is 15 amino acids long. The V end was cut by 0 bases, the J end by 3 bases, with 11 bases between. CDR3 in DNA: TGTGCCAGCAGTTACTCACGGCGGGGGGACACTGAAGCTTTCTTT. This translates into CASSYSRRGDTEAFF.

The chain couples TRBV2 to TRBJ1-1; D not certain. Trimming shortened V by 3 bases and J by 6 bases, and 11 bases separated the two germline ends. CDR3 size: 13 residues. Germline loops: CDR1 SNHLY, CDR2 FYNNEI. The CDR3 loop reads CASSERVRAEAFF. In nucleotides, the CDR3 is TGTGCCAGCAGTGAGAGGGTTCGGGCTGAAGCTTTCTTT.

The V and J genes are TRBV7-6 and TRBJ1-1, with D perhaps matching TRBD1 (5 bases). The V end lost 4 bases, the J end lost 7 bases, and 19 bases lay between the germline ends. Germline loops: CDR1 SGHVS, CDR2 FNYEAQ. This CDR3 is built from 15 residues. The CDR3, as DNA: TGTGCCAGCAGCTCCCTACCGAGGAGGGGAATTGAAGCTTTCTTT. Its translation: CASSSLPRRGIEAFF.

J is TRBJ2-7 and V is TRBV10-3; D gene ambiguous. Germline loops: CDR1 ENHRY, CDR2 SYGVKD. V gave up 7 bases and J gave up 0 bases, with 10 bases separating them. The CDR3 has 13 residues. CDR3 amino acids: CAIKSESSYEQYF. The CDR3 nucleotides read TGTGCCATCAAAAGTGAAAGCTCCTACGAGCAGTACTTC.

The genes are TRBV9 and TRBJ2-1; the D is unclear. From germline, CDR1 is SGDLS and CDR2 YYNGEE. This CDR3 spans 13 amino acids. Trimming cost V 0 bases and J 7 bases, with 8 bases left between them. CDR3 in DNA: TGTGCCAGCAGCGTAGATGGGCTTAATGAGCAGTTCTTC. Translating it yields CASSVDGLNEQFF.

This clone was observed once. The chain links TRBV7-9 to TRBJ2-3; 8 nucleotides align to TRBD2. V shed 0 bases, J shed 3 bases, and the junction held 2 bases outside the gene matches. The CDR3 consists of 15 residues. The germline V gene has CDR1 SEHNR and CDR2 FQNEAQ (reference sequence). The CDR3, as DNA: TGTGCCAGCAGCTTAGCCAGCGGGAGAACAGATACGCAGTATTTT. Its translation is CASSLASGRTDTQYF.

The chain employs TRBV7-6 and TRBJ2-7; the D is unclear. CDR1 is SGHVS, CDR2 FNYEAQ, per germline. The CDR3 is made up of 13 amino acids. The V end was cut by 3 bases, the J end by 5 bases, with 11 bases between. Here the CDR3 reads CASSFGPPNEQYF. The CDR3 DNA follows: TGTGCCAGCAGCTTCGGCCCCCCCAACGAGCAGTACTTC.

This clone turned up a few times. The chain couples TRBV24-1 to TRBJ2-5; TRBD1 aligns across 8 bases. The germline V gene has CDR1 KGHDR and CDR2 SFDVKD. The CDR3 runs 13 residues. The J segment lost 4 bases and the V segment lost 9 bases, leaving 6 bases of the junction unmatched. The CDR3 sequence: CATAGGAGETQYF. In DNA, the CDR3 is TGTGCCACCGCAGGGGGCGCCGGAGAGACCCAGTACTTC.

The gene calls are TRBV18 and TRBJ2-1; D is undetermined. Trimming shortened V by 3 bases and J by 5 bases, and 14 bases separated the two germline ends. Germline V gene sequence: CDR1 KGHSH, CDR2 LQKENI. The CDR3 loop spans 15 amino acids. For the CDR3, the DNA is TGTGCCAGCTCACCTACCACGGTCGGAAACAATGAGCAGTTCTTC. It is translated as CASSPTTVGNNEQFF.

In DNA, the CDR3 is TGTGCTAGTGGTTTGGGGCGCGGGTACAATGAGCAGTTCTTC. Translating it yields CASGLGRGYNEQFF. This rearrangement joins TRBV12-5 to TRBJ2-1; tentatively, D is TRBD2 (5 bases). The CDR3 runs 14 residues. The V end was cut by 1 base, the J end by 4 bases, with 8 bases between. In germline, CDR1 is LGHNT, CDR2 FRNRAP.

The V call is TRBV19, the J call TRBJ2-2; D is perhaps TRBD1 or TRBD2 (6 bases each). The CDR3 has 16 residues. The germline gives CDR1 LNHDA, CDR2 SQIVND (reference sequence). Deletions cut 3 bases from V and 0 bases from J, with 11 bases between. The CDR3 nucleotides read TGTGCCAGTAGTATTTTGGGGGGCTCGAACACCGGGGAGCTGTTTTTT. Protein product: CASSILGGSNTGELFF.

This rearrangement joins TRBV6-6 to TRBJ2-1; maybe TRBD1 (5 bases). V dropped 0 bases and J dropped 6 bases, with 12 bases sitting between them. CDR3 length: 15 amino acids. Germline CDR1 is MNHNY and CDR2 is SVGAGI (reference sequence). The CDR3 spells CASSYSAQGSNEQFF. DNA for the CDR3: TGTGCCAGCAGTTACTCGGCGCAGGGAAGCAATGAGCAGTTCTTC.

This chain links TRBV27 with TRBJ2-3, with TRBD2 identical over 15 bases. This CDR3 spans 18 amino acids. V was clipped by 6 bases and J by 2 bases; unmatched bases: 9. Germline V gives CDR1 MNHEY, CDR2 SMNVEV (reference sequence). The DNA for the CDR3 is TGTGCCAGCAGCCAACACTGGACTAGCGGGAGGGACACAGATACGCAGTATTTT. Its protein is CASSQHWTSGRDTDTQYF.

This chain joins TRBV28 and TRBJ1-1; D not certain. The CDR3 has 16 residues. V was pared by 4 bases and J by 1 base, with 16 bases between. CDR1 and CDR2 from the germline V gene are MDHEN and SYDVKM. The CDR3 nucleotides are TGTGCCAGCAGTTCTAGGAAAGCCGGACGGAACACTGAAGCTTTCTTT. It encodes CASSSRKAGRNTEAFF. Variable domain in full (rest from reference TRBV28 and TRBJ1-1): DVKVTQSSRYLVKRTGEKVFLECVQDMDHENMFWYRQDPGLGLRLIYFSYDVKMKEKGDIPEGYSVSREKKERFSLILESASTNQTSMYLCASSSRKAGRNTEAFFGQGTRLTVV.

This chain uses TRBV7-9 with TRBJ1-1; D ambiguous. Germline assignment: CDR1 SEHNR and CDR2 FQNEAQ (reference sequence). With 5 bases removed from V and 5 bases from J, the gap between germline ends came to 9 bases. The length of the CDR3 is 12 residues. Here the CDR3 DNA reads TGTGCCAGCAGCCGAAGTCGAACTGAAGCTTTCTTT. This sequence encodes CASSRSRTEAFF. The full variable domain, completed using reference TRBV7-9 and TRBJ1-1, is DTGVSQNPRHKITKRGQNVTFRCDPISEHNRLYWYRQTLGQGPEFLTYFQNEAQLEKSRLLSDRFSAERPKGSFSTLEIQRTEQGDSAMYLCASSRSRTEAFFGQGTRLTVV.

The chain carries TRBV24-1 and TRBJ1-5; unclear D gene. The germline CDR1 and CDR2 sequences are KGHDR and SFDVKD. V was cut by 5 bases and J by 4 bases, with 8 bases left in between. The CDR3 is 13 amino acids. The CDR3 sequence: CATSVGLNQPQHF. The CDR3 nucleotides read TGTGCCACCAGTGTCGGACTGAATCAGCCCCAGCATTTT.

The DNA for the CDR3 is TGTGCCACGACGGACTGGGAGGACACTGAAGCTTTCTTT. This codes for CATTDWEDTEAFF. The V call is TRBV10-3, the J call TRBJ1-1; D gene ambiguous. The CDR3 covers 13 residues. The ends were cut back, 10 bases at V and 3 bases at J, with 15 bases in the middle. Looked up from germline, CDR1 is ENHRY and CDR2 is SYGVKD.

This chain uses TRBV9 with TRBJ2-5; D gene unclear. The CDR3 runs to 14 residues. Germline CDR1 is SGDLS and CDR2 is YYNGEE. V was trimmed by 0 bases and J by 5 bases, leaving 11 bases between them. In DNA, the CDR3 is TGTGCCAGCAGCGTAGGAGTGACGCGGGAGACCCAGTACTTC. Encoded protein: CASSVGVTRETQYF.

The rearrangement links TRBV30 to TRBJ1-1; D is ambiguous. CDR3 length: 11 amino acids. The germline V gene encodes CDR1 GTSNPN and CDR2 SVGIG (reference sequence). V was trimmed by 5 bases and J by 3 bases, leaving 7 bases between them. CDR3 sequence reads: CAWSEDTEAFF. In DNA, the CDR3 is TGTGCCTGGTCGGAAGACACTGAAGCTTTCTTT.

The chain recombines TRBV6-6 with TRBJ2-6, with 11 bases fitting TRBD1. The CDR3 extends over 19 amino acids. Germline V gives CDR1 MNHNY, CDR2 SVGAGI (reference sequence). Losses at the gene ends were 5 bases for V and 4 bases for J; bases not matched to a gene: 13. The chain's CDR3 is CASSPRTGGLGGGANVLTF. DNA for the CDR3: TGTGCCAGCAGTCCCCGGACAGGGGGCCTGGGCGGGGGGGCCAACGTCCTGACTTTC.